Detailed here is one TCR beta chain. This record belongs to a study of ipilimumab plus nivolumab after autologous stem cell transplantation. Method: immunoSEQ multiplex PCR; TCRdb's copy keeps in-frame clones and lacks some. This table has approximately 9,000 clones, 67% appearing once. Germline loops: CDR1 LNHDA, CDR2 SQIVND (reference sequence). Trimming removed 6 bases at V and 2 bases at J, with 16 bases between. This CDR3 region has 15 residues. The source was PBMCs, collected in a trial of ipilimumab plus nivolumab as post-transplant consolidation. The V call is TRBV19, the J call TRBJ1-2; D is perhaps TRBD1 (5 bases). This TCR was sampled from a female donor with multiple myeloma. In DNA form, the CDR3 reads TGTGCCAGTAGAAATGTCGGGGGTCAAAACTATGGCTACACCTTC. As protein: CASRNVGGQNYGYTF. Complete variable domain (other parts from reference TRBV19 and TRBJ1-2): DGGITQSPKYLFRKEGQNVTLSCEQNLNHDAMYWYRQDPGQGLRLIYYSQIVNDFQKGDIAEGYSVSREKKESFPLTVTSAQKNPTAFYLCASRNVGGQNYGYTFGSGTRLTVV.